This T cell receptor beta chain is drawn from a study of monozygotic twins with inflammatory bowel disease. UMIs that had a 6-nucleotide sample barcode were put in using template switching. TCRdb reworked the 5' RACE reads into one entry per CDR3 protein, no DNA. Listed are over 110,000 distinct CDR3 sequences; less than 2.5% falls within the top ten. Total RNA isolation used whole blood (no T cell sorting was performed). Germline V lookup: CDR1 SGHRS, CDR2 YFSETQ. This CDR3 region has 15 residues. The sequencing input was blood. The TCR was taken from a human donor with ulcerative colitis or Crohn's disease, or a healthy co-twin of an affected twin (not recorded which). The chain combines TRBV5-1 with TRBJ1-5. CDR3 sequence: CASSLAGFSNQPQHF.